The T cell receptor beta chain under discussion was sequenced for a study of cytomegalovirus exposure and HLA in healthy donors. In regard to this clone: Its cognate antigen is unknown.

The CDR3 is 17 amino acids. The V and J ends lost 7 bases and 0 bases, in that order; junction bases with no gene match: 10. Looked up from germline, CDR1 is SGHRS and CDR2 is YFSETQ. With 60 Vbeta and 13 Jbeta primers, the PCR was carried out. Authors' data handling: A later analysis tallied approximately 80 million unique TCR beta chains, around 12 million of them shared. Data came from immunoSEQ multiplex PCR; TCRdb stores just in-frame clones and leaves some out. V and J calls and clone size are those listed in that table; D and trimming were worked out from the DNA. The sample consists of about 240,000 clones, roughly four fifths of them appearing once. Overall study findings and caveats: The study carried out a later analysis of TCR beta sequences. It associated 15,000 to 20,000 of them with specific HLA alleles at a false discovery rate of 0.05. The study dropped some indistinguishable V segments, TRBV6-2 and TRBV6-3 among them. In a later analysis, CMV-associated beta chains were mostly HLA-associated, it appeared.

Sequencing was done on a sample of PBMCs. The receptor was derived from a woman in her sixties in good health and CMV-seropositive. The V gene is TRBV5-1, the J gene TRBJ2-3; 11 nucleotides agree with TRBD2. The CDR3 bases are TGCGCCAGCTGGGCGACTAGCGGGATGTCTAGCACAGATACGCAGTATTTT. Its protein product is CASWATSGMSSTDTQYF.